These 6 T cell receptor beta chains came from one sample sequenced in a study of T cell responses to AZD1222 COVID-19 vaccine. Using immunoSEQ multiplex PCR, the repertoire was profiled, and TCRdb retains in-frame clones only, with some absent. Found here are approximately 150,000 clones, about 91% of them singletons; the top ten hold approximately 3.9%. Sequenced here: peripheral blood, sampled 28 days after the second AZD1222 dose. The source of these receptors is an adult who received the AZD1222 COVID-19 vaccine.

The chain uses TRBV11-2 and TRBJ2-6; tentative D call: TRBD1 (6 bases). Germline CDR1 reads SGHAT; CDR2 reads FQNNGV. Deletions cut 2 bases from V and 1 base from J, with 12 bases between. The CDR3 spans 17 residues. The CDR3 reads CASSLSQGYSGANVLTF. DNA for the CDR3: TGTGCCAGCAGCTTATCACAGGGATATTCTGGGGCCAACGTCCTGACTTTC.

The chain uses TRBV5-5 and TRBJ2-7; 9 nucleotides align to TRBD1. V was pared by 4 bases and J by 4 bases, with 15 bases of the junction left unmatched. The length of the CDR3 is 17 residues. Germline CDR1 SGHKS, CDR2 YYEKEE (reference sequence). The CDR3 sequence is CASSHNPGQGRGYEQYF. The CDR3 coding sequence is TGTGCCAGCAGCCACAATCCGGGACAGGGTAGGGGGTACGAGCAGTACTTC.

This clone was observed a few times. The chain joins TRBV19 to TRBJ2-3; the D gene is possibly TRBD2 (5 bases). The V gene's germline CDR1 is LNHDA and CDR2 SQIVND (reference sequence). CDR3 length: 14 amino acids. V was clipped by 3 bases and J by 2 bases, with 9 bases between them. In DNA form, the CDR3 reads TGTGCCAGTAGTATCGGACTGAACACAGATACGCAGTATTTT. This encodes CASSIGLNTDTQYF.

DNA for the CDR3: TGTGCCAGCTGCCCGTCGGGCGGGACTAGCACAGATACGCAGTATTTT. Its translation: CASCPSGGTSTDTQYF. This rearrangement joins TRBV18 to TRBJ2-3, with a weak D call TRBD2 (6 bases). The CDR3 loop spans 16 amino acids. The V and J ends lost 7 bases and 0 bases respectively, with 17 bases between them. The germline V gene has CDR1 KGHSH and CDR2 LQKENI. The full variable domain, its missing parts supplied by reference TRBV18 and TRBJ2-3, is NAGVMQNPRHLVRRRGQEARLRCSPMKGHSHVYWYRQLPEEGLKFMVYLQKENIIDESGMPKERFSAEFPKEGPSILRIQQVVRGDSAAYFCASCPSGGTSTDTQYFGPGTRLTVL.

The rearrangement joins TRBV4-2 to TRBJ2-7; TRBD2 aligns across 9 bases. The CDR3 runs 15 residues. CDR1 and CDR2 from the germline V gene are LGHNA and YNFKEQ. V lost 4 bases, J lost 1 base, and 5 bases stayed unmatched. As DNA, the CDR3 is TGTGCCAGCAGCCTCGTAGCGGGAGCTTCCTACGAGCAGTACTTC. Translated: CASSLVAGASYEQYF.

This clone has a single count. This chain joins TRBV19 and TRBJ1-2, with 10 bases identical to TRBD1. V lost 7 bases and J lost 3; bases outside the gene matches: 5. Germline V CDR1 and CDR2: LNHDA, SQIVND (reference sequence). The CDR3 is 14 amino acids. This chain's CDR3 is CASKPGTGDYGYTF. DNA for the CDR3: TGTGCCAGTAAACCCGGGACAGGGGACTATGGCTACACCTTC.